This TCR beta chain was recorded in a study of blood T cell repertoires in COVID-19. Method: immunoSEQ multiplex PCR; TCRdb's copy keeps in-frame clones and lacks some. The sample consists of more than 85,000 clones, roughly 87% of them appearing once. This sequence was found in a man aged 70 or older with acute or convalescent COVID-19. What was sequenced was peripheral blood.

The CDR3 bases are TGTGCCAGTAGTGCGGGACAGGCGAGCTCCTACAATGAGCAGTTCTTC. It specifies CASSAGQASSYNEQFF. The chain recombines TRBV19 with TRBJ2-1, with TRBD1 identical over 8 bases. The V gene end was trimmed by 5 bases and the J gene end by 0 bases; junction bases not matched to a gene: 6. The CDR3 contains 16 residues. CDR1 and CDR2 (germline): LNHDA, SQIVND (reference sequence).